Given below is one T cell receptor beta chain in context. The V segment lost 6 bases and the J segment 1 base; nucleotides outside the gene matches: 4. The CDR3 consists of 15 residues. The germline CDR1 and CDR2 sequences are LNHDA and SQIVND (reference sequence). The data are from a study of cytomegalovirus exposure and HLA in healthy donors. The PCR had 60 Vbeta and 13 Jbeta primers. TCRdb's copy holds only in-frame clones and misses some; the assay was immunoSEQ multiplex PCR. The sample holds more than 100,000 clones; 15% are singletons and the top ten take 1.5% to 2%. This chain joins TRBV19 and TRBJ1-4; 8 nucleotides agree with TRBD1. The sequencing input was PBMCs. This receptor was obtained from a woman aged 18-30 years in good health and CMV-seronegative. CDR3 coding DNA: TGTGCCAGTAGACGCGACAGGGGAACTAATGAAAAACTGTTTTTT. Its translation is CASRRDRGTNEKLFF. The variable domain in full, completed from reference TRBV19 and TRBJ1-4, reads DGGITQSPKYLFRKEGQNVTLSCEQNLNHDAMYWYRQDPGQGLRLIYYSQIVNDFQKGDIAEGYSVSREKKESFPLTVTSAQKNPTAFYLCASRRDRGTNEKLFFGSGTQLSVL.